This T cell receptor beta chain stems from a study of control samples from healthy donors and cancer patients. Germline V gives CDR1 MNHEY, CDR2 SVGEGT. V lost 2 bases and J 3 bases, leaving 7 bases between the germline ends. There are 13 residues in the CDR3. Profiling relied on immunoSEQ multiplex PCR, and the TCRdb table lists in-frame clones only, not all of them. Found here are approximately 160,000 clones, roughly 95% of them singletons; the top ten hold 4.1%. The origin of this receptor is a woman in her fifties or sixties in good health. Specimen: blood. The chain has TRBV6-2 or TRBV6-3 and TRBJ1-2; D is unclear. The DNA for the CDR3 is TGTGCCAGCAGTTACGGGGAGGACTATGGCTACACCTTC. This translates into CASSYGEDYGYTF.